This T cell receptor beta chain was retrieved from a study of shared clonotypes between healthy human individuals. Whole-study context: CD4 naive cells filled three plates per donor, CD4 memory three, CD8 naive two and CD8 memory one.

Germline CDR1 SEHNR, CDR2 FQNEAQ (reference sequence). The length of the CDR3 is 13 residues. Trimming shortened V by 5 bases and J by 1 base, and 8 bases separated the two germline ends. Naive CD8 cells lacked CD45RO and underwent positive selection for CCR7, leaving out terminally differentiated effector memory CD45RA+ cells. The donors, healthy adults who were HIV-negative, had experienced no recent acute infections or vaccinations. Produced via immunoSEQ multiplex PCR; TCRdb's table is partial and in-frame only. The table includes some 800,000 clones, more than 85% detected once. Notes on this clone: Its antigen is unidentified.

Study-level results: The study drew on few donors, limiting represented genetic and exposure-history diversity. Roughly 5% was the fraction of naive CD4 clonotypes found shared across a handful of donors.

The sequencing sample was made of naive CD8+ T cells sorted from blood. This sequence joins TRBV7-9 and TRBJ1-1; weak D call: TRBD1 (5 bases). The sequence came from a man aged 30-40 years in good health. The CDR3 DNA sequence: TGTGCCAGCAGCACTCAGGGGAACACTGAAGCTTTCTTT. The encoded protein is CASSTQGNTEAFF.